This T cell receptor beta chain emerged from a study of control samples from healthy donors and cancer patients. Clones were sequenced by immunoSEQ multiplex PCR, and TCRdb holds only the in-frame ones, with some missing. There are some 250,000 clones in the sample; over 75% occur only once, and 10% to 15% lies in the top ten. Germline V gene lookup returns CDR1 MNHEY and CDR2 SVGAGI. The CDR3 sequence is 12 residues long. V was pared by 11 bases and J by 6 bases, with 17 bases between. The V gene is TRBV6-5, the J gene TRBJ2-7, with D maybe TRBD1 (6 bases). This TCR derives from a woman aged 60-75 years with lung cancer. The sample was PBMCs. As DNA, the CDR3 is TGTGCCGCCGACTCAGGGGCTGGCGAGCAGTACTTC. It codes for CAADSGAGEQYF.